This T cell receptor (beta chain) derives from a study of blood T cell repertoires in COVID-19. Per the authors' pipeline: Nucleated cell counts were estimated from reference gene primer amplification. Sequencing used immunoSEQ multiplex PCR; TCRdb keeps in-frame clones, though not all of them. The V and J calls and clone size are taken from that table; D and trimming were inferred from the DNA. The data show some 120,000 clones, over 75% seen once. The V gene end was trimmed by 1 base and the J gene end by 9 bases; junction bases not matched to a gene: 9. CDR3 length equals 14 residues. Germline CDR1 is SEHNR and CDR2 is FQNEAQ (reference sequence).

The TCR was taken from an older woman with acute or convalescent COVID-19. The J gene is TRBJ2-7, the V gene TRBV7-9; 7 bases match TRBD2. Sequencing input: peripheral blood. Here the CDR3 DNA reads TGTGCCAGCAGCTTAGTAGGGACTACTCAAGGGCAGTACTTC. Its protein is CASSLVGTTQGQYF.